This T cell receptor (beta chain) comes out of a study of OX40 agonist ivuxolimab in advanced cancers. General observations from the study: Both blood CD4+ and CD8+ T cells showed clonal growth by week 6 at 0.1 to 3.0 mg/kg.

A note on this clone: Its antigen remains unknown.

TCRdb's table, derived via immunoSEQ multiplex PCR, lists solely in-frame clones and lacks some. This table has some 44,000 clones, roughly 86% appearing once. This CDR3 has 15 amino acids. The V gene's germline CDR1 is MNHEY and CDR2 SVGAGI. V trimming: 5 bases; J trimming: 6 bases; junction bases outside the gene matches: 8. Blood samples were obtained at baseline, cycle 4 day 1, and cycle 7 day 1. The specimen was CD4+ or CD8+ T cells sorted from blood, collected in a trial of the OX40 agonist ivuxolimab. The TCR was taken from an adult with an advanced solid tumor such as melanoma, head and neck, liver or kidney cancer. V gene TRBV6-5 combines with J gene TRBJ1-5; 9 bases are a match to TRBD1. The DNA of the CDR3 is TGTGCCAGCAGTCCGGGACAGGGACGGGGTCAGCCCCAGCATTTT. Its translation: CASSPGQGRGQPQHF.